Listed here are 20 T cell receptor beta chains from one sample, sequenced in a study of T cells in Graves' hyperthyroidism and ophthalmopathy. From RNA transcripts, TCR beta CDR3 regions were amplified. First-round RT-PCR with HTBI primers amplified the TCR CDR3 region. TCRdb ran MiXCR on the multiplex PCR reads and lists one entry per CDR3 protein. The data contain under 550,000 distinct CDR3 sequences, 15% to 20% of them seen just once; the ten biggest clones take up roughly 44%. Sequences were obtained from blood. These receptors all stem from a man aged 35 to 55 with Graves' ophthalmopathy.

This clonotype occurred a few times. The CDR3 DNA follows: TGTGCCAGCAGCTTGCGGACAGGATCAAACTTGAACACTGAAGCTTTCTTT. It specifies CASSLRTGSNLNTEAFF. This chain links TRBV7-8 with TRBJ1-1; 7 nucleotides align to TRBD1. Trimming cost V 3 bases and J 0 bases; bases outside gene matches: 10. The CDR3 sequence is 17 residues long. Germline CDR1 reads SGHVS; CDR2 reads FQNEAQ.

Many counts were recorded for this clonotype. The chain joins TRBV5-1 to TRBJ1-2; D gene uncertain. CDR1 is SGHRS, CDR2 YFSETQ, per germline. The V gene lost 0 bases and the J gene lost 6 bases, with 12 bases spanning the gap. The CDR3 length is 14 residues. The CDR3 DNA reads TGCGCCAGCAGCTTGGCCACAGCTGGGGATGGCTACACCTTC. Protein product: CASSLATAGDGYTF.

This clonotype was counted many times. The chain joins TRBV7-8 to TRBJ2-3, with D tentatively TRBD1 or TRBD2 (5 bases each). This CDR3 has 13 residues. In germline, CDR1 is SGHVS, CDR2 FQNEAQ. Trimming pared 7 bases from V and 2 bases from J, leaving 10 bases between. CDR3 bases: TGTGCCAGCATTAGGGGACCCACAGATACGCAGTATTTT. Its protein is CASIRGPTDTQYF.

This clonotype showed up just a few times. This chain links TRBV7-6 with TRBJ1-3; 9 bases align to TRBD1. The V gene end was trimmed by 1 base and the J gene end by 1 base; junction bases not matched to a gene: 5. Looked up from germline, CDR1 is SGHVS and CDR2 is FNYEAQ. There are 17 residues in the CDR3. The CDR3 nucleotides read TGTGCCAGCAGCTTAGGGACAGGGGACCTTTCTGGAAACACCATATATTTT. As protein: CASSLGTGDLSGNTIYF.

V gene TRBV30 combines with J gene TRBJ2-1, with a tentative D call TRBD2 (6 bases). Trimming left V 2 bases short and J 9 bases short, with 11 bases between. This CDR3 comprises 12 residues. Germline V CDR1 and CDR2: GTSNPN, SVGIG (reference sequence). The CDR3 sequence: CAWSPGTFEQFF. CDR3 coding DNA: TGTGCCTGGAGTCCTGGGACTTTTGAGCAGTTCTTC.

This clonotype was observed many times. V and J are TRBV28 and TRBJ2-5; 11 bases align to TRBD1. The germline V gene has CDR1 MDHEN and CDR2 SYDVKM. Losses at the gene ends were 3 bases for V and 6 bases for J; bases not matched to a gene: 6. The CDR3 runs to 15 residues. Here the CDR3 reads CASSFRDRGVQTQYF. CDR3 bases: TGTGCCAGCAGTTTTAGGGACAGGGGGGTTCAGACCCAGTACTTC.

This clonotype appeared a few times. V and J are TRBV5-1 and TRBJ2-7; D is uncertain. The CDR3 is 14 amino acids. Germline CDR1 is SGHRS and CDR2 is YFSETQ. The germline V and J ends were trimmed by 6 bases and 1 base, with 14 bases remaining between them. CDR3 coding DNA: TGCGCCAGCACACCCGAGGCCGTTTCCTACGAGCAGTACTTC. The encoded protein is CASTPEAVSYEQYF.

In its sample, this clonotype was seen a few times. The chain uses TRBV6-2 or TRBV6-3 and TRBJ2-2; 14 nucleotides agree with TRBD2. Germline V gene sequence: CDR1 MNHEY, CDR2 SVGEGT. CDR3 length equals 17 residues. Unmatched junction bases numbered 11, after V lost 7 bases and J lost 7 bases. The CDR3, as DNA: TGTGCCAGCAACCCGACTAGCGGGGGGGCAGGAGTCGGGGAGCTGTTTTTT. This encodes CASNPTSGGAGVGELFF.

This chain joins TRBV19 and TRBJ2-7, with D unclear. CDR1 and CDR2 from the germline V gene are LNHDA and SQIVND (reference sequence). The CDR3 covers 11 residues. Trimming left V 10 bases short and J 4 bases short, with 11 bases between. The CDR3 region is CATSLGYEQYF. In nucleotides, the CDR3 is TGTGCCACCTCGCTTGGGTACGAGCAGTACTTC.

The chain has TRBV5-6 and TRBJ2-1; D may be TRBD1 or TRBD2 (5 bases each). Germline lookup yields CDR1 SGHDT and CDR2 YYEEEE. This CDR3 comprises 17 residues. Between the trimmed V and J ends, which lost 8 bases and 0 bases, there was a span of 21 bases. In DNA form, the CDR3 reads TGTGCCAGTAGTATCTCCCACGGGGCCAGCTCCTACAATGAGCAGTTCTTC. Residues: CASSISHGASSYNEQFF.

The sample holds many counts of this clonotype. This chain links TRBV7-2 with TRBJ2-5, with D perhaps matching TRBD1 (5 bases). The CDR3 covers 14 residues. The V end was cut by 5 bases, the J end by 4 bases, with 14 bases between. CDR1 and CDR2 (germline): SGHTA, FQGNSA. The CDR3 DNA sequence: TGTGCCAGCAGCCCCCCGCAGGGCCGAGAGACCCAGTACTTC. It encodes CASSPPQGRETQYF. Full variable domain (outside the CDR3, taken from reference TRBV7-2 and TRBJ2-5): GAGVSQSPSNKVTEKGKDVELRCDPISGHTALYWYRQSLGQGLEFLIYFQGNSAPDKSGLPSDRFSAERTGGSVSTLTIQRTQQEDSAVYLCASSPPQGRETQYFGPGTRLLVL.

V usage is TRBV6-1 and J usage is TRBJ1-3, with 8 bases that match TRBD1. Germline-derived CDR1 and CDR2 are MNHNS and SASEGT. Trimming removed 7 bases from V and 5 bases from J; junction bases left unmatched: 10. The CDR3 totals 15 residues. CDR3 DNA sequence: TGTGCCAGCACTTCAGGACAGGGAAGGAGAAACACCATATATTTT. As protein: CASTSGQGRRNTIYF.

This clonotype was seen repeatedly, ten times or more. This chain connects TRBV12-3 or TRBV12-4 to TRBJ1-2; possibly TRBD1 for D (6 bases). This CDR3 is 15 amino acids long. Between the trimmed V and J ends, which lost 6 bases and 2 bases, there was a span of 16 bases. CDR3 DNA sequence: TGTGCCAGCAGGATGGAGGGGGACGGGAACTATGGCTACACCTTC. Its protein is CASRMEGDGNYGYTF.

This clonotype came up a few times. The chain combines TRBV7-9 with TRBJ2-7; 8 positions match TRBD2. The CDR3 totals 16 residues. Germline V gene lookup returns CDR1 SEHNR and CDR2 FQNEAQ (reference sequence). V gave up 5 bases and J gave up 3 bases; unmatched junction bases: 12. The CDR3: CASSPGPRGGFYEQYF. CDR3 sequence (DNA): TGTGCCAGCAGCCCTGGGCCACGCGGGGGGTTCTACGAGCAGTACTTC.

The chain combines TRBV14 with TRBJ1-5, with a tentative D call TRBD1 (6 bases). This CDR3 region has 16 residues. V shed 8 bases and J shed 4 bases, with 21 bases lying between them. The germline V gene has CDR1 SGHDN and CDR2 FVKESK. The CDR3 sequence is CASPGVAEKRNQPQHF. The CDR3 coding sequence is TGTGCCAGCCCAGGGGTCGCAGAAAAAAGAAATCAGCCCCAGCATTTT.

This chain links TRBV27 with TRBJ2-3; a possible D gene is TRBD2 (6 bases). Trimming took off 2 bases at V and 5 bases at J, with 14 bases between the two ends. Looked up from germline, CDR1 is MNHEY and CDR2 is SMNVEV (reference sequence). CDR3 size: 15 residues. CDR3 sequence reads: CASSLGRRAIDTQYF. The CDR3 DNA follows: TGTGCCAGCAGTTTAGGCAGGAGGGCCATAGATACGCAGTATTTT.

The genes are TRBV30 and TRBJ2-3, with 10 bases fitting TRBD2. CDR1 is GTSNPN and CDR2 is SVGIG in the germline V gene (reference sequence). This CDR3 comprises 13 residues. The V gene end was trimmed by 2 bases and the J gene end by 8 bases; junction bases not matched to a gene: 4. The CDR3 DNA sequence: TGTGCCTGGAGTATGGGACTAGCGAGTACGCAGTATTTT. Translating gives CAWSMGLASTQYF.

Comment on this clonotype: The junction differs from germline at one of its ends, possibly a read error. The J gene is TRBJ2-3, the V gene TRBV29-1; 9 nucleotides align to TRBD2. CDR1 is SQVTM, CDR2 ANQGSEA, per germline. This CDR3 has 13 residues. The CDR3 region is CNVAGGVEDTQYF. The CDR3 nucleotides read TGCAACGTTGCGGGAGGGGTGGAAGATACGCAGTATTTT.

This clonotype occurred a few times. The gene calls are TRBV6-2 or TRBV6-3 and TRBJ1-1; 7 bases align to TRBD1. CDR3 length: 14 residues. Germline CDR1 and CDR2: MNHEY and SVGEGT. J was trimmed by 1 base and V by 5 bases; bases with no gene match: 4. The CDR3 loop reads CASSIYRGNTEAFF. The CDR3 DNA reads TGTGCCAGCAGTATTTACAGGGGGAACACTGAAGCTTTCTTT.

This sequence joins TRBV14 and TRBJ2-3; 7 bases align to TRBD1. The germline V gene has CDR1 SGHDN and CDR2 FVKESK. CDR3 length: 14 residues. V was pared by 5 bases and J by 9 bases, with 11 bases of the junction left unmatched. The CDR3 DNA is TGTGCCAGCAGCTCCCACTCGGGACAGATAACGCAGTATTTT. The encoded protein is CASSSHSGQITQYF.